The 16 T cell receptor beta chains below come from one sample, sequenced in a study of shared clonotypes between healthy human individuals. TCRdb keeps only in-frame clones here, not all; method: immunoSEQ multiplex PCR. In the table there are under 850,000 clones, 72% of which are singletons. The sequenced sample consisted of memory CD4+ T cells sorted from blood. Subset described: CD45RA-negative fraction. Every receptor here comes from a woman in her 30s in good health.

V is TRBV2 and J is TRBJ1-5; no clear D gene. The CDR3 consists of 13 residues. Germline-derived CDR1 and CDR2 are SNHLY and FYNNEI. Trimming took off 7 bases at V and 7 bases at J, with 14 bases between the two ends. CDR3 sequence: CASKVQIPQPQHF. The CDR3 bases are TGTGCCAGCAAGGTCCAGATCCCCCAGCCCCAGCATTTT.

The chain uses TRBV18 and TRBJ2-7; TRBD1 agrees at 7 bases. V gave up 1 base and J gave up 2 bases; unmatched junction bases: 5. Per the germline V gene, CDR1 is KGHSH and CDR2 is LQKENI. This CDR3 contains 15 residues. CDR3 loop: CASSPRHRGPYEQYF. In nucleotides, the CDR3 is TGTGCCAGCTCACCACGCCACAGGGGCCCCTACGAGCAGTACTTC.

V gene TRBV10-3 combines with J gene TRBJ2-7, with a tentative D call TRBD1 (6 bases). CDR1 ENHRY and CDR2 SYGVKD come from the germline V gene. Trimming removed 7 bases at V and 5 bases at J, with 21 bases between. The CDR3 has 15 amino acids. The CDR3 sequence is CAINDRSQVHNEQYF. The CDR3 DNA reads as TGTGCCATCAATGACAGGTCACAGGTCCACAACGAGCAGTACTTC.

The genes are TRBV10-3 and TRBJ1-5; D is unclear. Deletions cut 8 bases from V and 3 bases from J, with 8 bases between. The CDR3 contains 12 residues. Germline V CDR1 and CDR2: ENHRY, SYGVKD. CDR3 loop: CAIGSDNQPQHF. The CDR3 region has the DNA TGTGCCATCGGATCGGACAATCAGCCCCAGCATTTT.

The rearrangement joins TRBV2 to TRBJ1-1; D might be TRBD1 (6 bases). Trimming took off 4 bases at V and 2 bases at J, with 11 bases between the two ends. CDR3 length: 14 amino acids. Germline loops: CDR1 SNHLY, CDR2 FYNNEI. The DNA for the CDR3 is TGTGCCAGCAGTGTTGAACAGGGAAACACTGAAGCTTTCTTT. Protein product: CASSVEQGNTEAFF.

This clone was picked up a small number of times. The chain carries TRBV2 and TRBJ2-1; 14 bases are a match to TRBD2. The CDR3 spans 15 residues. V was pared by 6 bases and J by 10 bases, with 8 bases of the junction left unmatched. Per germline, CDR1 SNHLY and CDR2 FYNNEI. CDR3 amino acids: CASRKGLAGDLEQFF. The CDR3, as DNA: TGTGCCAGCAGAAAGGGACTAGCGGGAGACCTGGAGCAGTTCTTC.

The chain has TRBV30 and TRBJ1-3; tentative D call: TRBD1 (6 bases). The germline V and J ends were trimmed by 7 bases and 0 bases, with 13 bases remaining between them. The CDR3 is made up of 14 amino acids. Germline CDR1 is GTSNPN and CDR2 is SVGIG (reference sequence). The CDR3 bases are TGTGCCTTGGAAACAGGGATCTCTGGAAACACCATATATTTT. This encodes CALETGISGNTIYF.

This clone appeared once. V usage is TRBV13 and J usage is TRBJ1-1; D gene uncertain. Trimming stripped 3 bases from V and 7 bases from J, with 12 bases between. Germline V gene lookup returns CDR1 PRHDT and CDR2 FYEKMQ (reference sequence). The CDR3 runs 13 residues. CDR3: CASSFAGRFEAFF. The CDR3 DNA is TGTGCCAGCAGCTTCGCGGGGAGGTTTGAAGCTTTCTTT.

Concerning this clone: At one of its ends the junction is not consistent with the germline gene, which may arise from a read error. CDR3 DNA sequence: TGCAGTGCTAGGGACCGCAACTTC. This sequence encodes CSARDRNF. This chain uses TRBV20-1 with TRBJ1-2; D is ambiguous. CDR1 and CDR2 from the germline V gene are DFQATT and SNEGSKA (reference sequence). The CDR3 totals 8 residues.

This clone was seen only a few times. This chain uses TRBV7-6 with TRBJ2-5; the D is unclear. The CDR3 has 13 amino acids. The germline CDR1 and CDR2 sequences are SGHVS and FNYEAQ. The germline V and J ends were trimmed by 6 bases and 0 bases, with 8 bases remaining between them. The CDR3 reads CASRASDQETQYF. CDR3 DNA sequence: TGTGCCAGCAGAGCCTCGGACCAAGAGACCCAGTACTTC. The full variable domain, in which reference TRBV7-6 and TRBJ2-5 provide the parts outside the CDR3, is GAGVSQSPRYKVTKRGQDVALRCDPISGHVSLYWYRQALGQGPEFLTYFNYEAQQDKSGLPNDRFSAERPEGSISTLTIQRTEQRDSAMYRCASRASDQETQYFGPGTRLLVL.

The chain couples TRBV6-1 to TRBJ2-7; D is unclear. V dropped 6 bases and J dropped 0 bases, with 15 bases sitting between them. The CDR3 consists of 15 residues. Germline assignment: CDR1 MNHNS and CDR2 SASEGT. The CDR3 region is CASSHIDHSSYEQYF. The CDR3 nucleotides are TGTGCCAGCAGCCACATAGACCATAGCTCCTACGAGCAGTACTTC.

The chain has TRBV7-5 and TRBJ2-7; TRBD2 is the table's D call and was not checked against the DNA. TRBV7-5 is annotated as a pseudogene. The length of the CDR3 is 14 residues. The CDR3 spells CASSISGIPYEQYF. In DNA form, the CDR3 reads TGTGCCAGCAGCATTAGCGGGATTCCCTACGAGCAGTACTTC.

This clone was counted a few times. J is TRBJ1-4 and V is TRBV19, with TRBD1 as a possible D gene (5 bases). Between the trimmed V and J ends, which lost 5 bases and 9 bases, there was a span of 13 bases. The CDR3 totals 13 residues. Per germline, CDR1 LNHDA and CDR2 SQIVND (reference sequence). CDR3 amino acids: CASSGTGAKKLFF. The CDR3 DNA is TGTGCCAGTAGTGGAACAGGTGCGAAAAAACTGTTTTTT.

This chain joins TRBV30 and TRBJ2-6; D gene unclear. Trimming removed 0 bases from V and 0 bases from J, with 3 bases in between. The CDR3 totals 14 residues. Germline CDR1 and CDR2: GTSNPN and SVGIG (reference sequence). As DNA, the CDR3 is TGTGCCTGGAGTGTGGGCTCTGGGGCCAACGTCCTGACTTTC. This gives the protein CAWSVGSGANVLTF.

The chain joins TRBV5-1 to TRBJ2-7; D perhaps matches TRBD1 (6 bases). Germline V CDR1 and CDR2: SGHRS, YFSETQ. V dropped 4 bases and J dropped 3 bases, with 14 bases sitting between them. The CDR3 spans 14 residues. DNA for the CDR3: TGCGCCAGCAGCCCACTTCTACAGGGCTACGAGCAGTACTTC. Its protein product is CASSPLLQGYEQYF. Based on the CDR3 plus reference TRBV5-1 and TRBJ2-7, the full variable domain is KAGVTQTPRYLIKTRGQQVTLSCSPISGHRSVSWYQQTPGQGLQFLFEYFSETQRNKGNFPGRFSGRQFSNSRSEMNVSTLELGDSALYLCASSPLLQGYEQYFGPGTRLTVT.

A note on this clone: The same CDR3 also results from other DNA sequences found in this sample. This chain uses TRBV5-1 with TRBJ1-1; possibly TRBD1 for D (6 bases). The CDR3 sequence is 15 residues long. Trimming removed 0 bases at V and 4 bases at J, with 13 bases between. Looked up from germline, CDR1 is SGHRS and CDR2 is YFSETQ. The chain's CDR3 is CASSLEWGQVTEAFF. CDR3 bases: TGCGCCAGCAGCTTGGAATGGGGGCAAGTCACTGAAGCTTTCTTT.